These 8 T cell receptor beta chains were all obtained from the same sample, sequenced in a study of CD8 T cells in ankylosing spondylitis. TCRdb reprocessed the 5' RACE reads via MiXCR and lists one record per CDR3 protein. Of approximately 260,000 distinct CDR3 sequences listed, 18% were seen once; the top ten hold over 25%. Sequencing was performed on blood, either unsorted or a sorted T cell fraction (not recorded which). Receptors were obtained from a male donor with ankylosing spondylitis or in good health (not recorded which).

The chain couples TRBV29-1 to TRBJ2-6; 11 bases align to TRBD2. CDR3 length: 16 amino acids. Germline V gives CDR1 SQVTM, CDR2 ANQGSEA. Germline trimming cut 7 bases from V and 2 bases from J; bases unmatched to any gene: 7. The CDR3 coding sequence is TGCAGCGCCCCACTAGCGGGAGTGACTGGGGCCAACGTCCTGACTTTC. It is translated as CSAPLAGVTGANVLTF.

CDR3 DNA: TGCGCCAGCAGCCAAGTTCTGAATGGGGGGGGGAGCACTGAAGCTTTCTTT. This translates into CASSQVLNGGGSTEAFF. The rearrangement joins TRBV4-1 to TRBJ1-1; tentative D call: TRBD1 (5 bases). The CDR3 runs 17 residues. Trimming removed 1 base at V and 4 bases at J, with 19 bases between. The germline V gene has CDR1 MGHRA and CDR2 YSYEKL.

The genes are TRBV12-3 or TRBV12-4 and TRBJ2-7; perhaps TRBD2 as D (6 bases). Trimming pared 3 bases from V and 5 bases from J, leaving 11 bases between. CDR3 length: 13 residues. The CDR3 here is CASSFGGWDEQYF. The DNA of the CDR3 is TGTGCCAGCAGTTTCGGGGGTTGGGACGAGCAGTACTTC.

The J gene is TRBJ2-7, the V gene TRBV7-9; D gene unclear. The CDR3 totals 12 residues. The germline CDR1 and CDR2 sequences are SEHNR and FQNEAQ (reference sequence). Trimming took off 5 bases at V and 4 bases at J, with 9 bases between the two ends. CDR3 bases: TGTGCCAGCAGCCGCGGAGATTACGAGCAGTACTTC. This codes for CASSRGDYEQYF.

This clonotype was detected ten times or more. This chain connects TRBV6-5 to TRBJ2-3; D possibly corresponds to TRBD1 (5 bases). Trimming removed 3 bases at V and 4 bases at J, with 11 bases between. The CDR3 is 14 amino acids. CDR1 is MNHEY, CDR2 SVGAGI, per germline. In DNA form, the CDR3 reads TGTGCCAGCAGTTATTCAGGGTTGGCAGATACGCAGTATTTT. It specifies CASSYSGLADTQYF.

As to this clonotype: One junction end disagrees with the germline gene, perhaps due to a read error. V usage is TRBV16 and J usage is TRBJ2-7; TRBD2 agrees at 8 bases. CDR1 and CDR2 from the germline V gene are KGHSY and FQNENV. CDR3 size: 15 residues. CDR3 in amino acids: CASSPRTSSSNEQYF. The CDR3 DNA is TGTGCCAGCAGTCCCCGGACTAGCAGCTCCAACGAGCAGTACTTC.

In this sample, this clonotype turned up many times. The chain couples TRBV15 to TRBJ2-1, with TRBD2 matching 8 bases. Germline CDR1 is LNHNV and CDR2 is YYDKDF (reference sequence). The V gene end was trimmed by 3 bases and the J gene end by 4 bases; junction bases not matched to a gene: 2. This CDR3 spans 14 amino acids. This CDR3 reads CATSSTSGYNEQFF. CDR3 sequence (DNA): TGTGCCACCAGCAGTACTAGCGGTTACAATGAGCAGTTCTTC.

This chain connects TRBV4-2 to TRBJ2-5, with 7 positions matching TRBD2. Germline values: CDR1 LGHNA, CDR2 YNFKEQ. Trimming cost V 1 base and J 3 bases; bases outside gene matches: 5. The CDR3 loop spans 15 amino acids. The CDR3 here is CASSQGAGEKETQYF. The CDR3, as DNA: TGTGCCAGCAGCCAAGGGGCGGGAGAGAAAGAGACCCAGTACTTC.